This T cell receptor beta chain was documented in a study of T cell responses to AZD1222 COVID-19 vaccine. Study-level results: The reported proportion of spike-specific TCRs targeting unmutated variant regions was nearly half. CD4 TCRs covered the whole spike, strongest at regions 160-218 and 743-854. The sample set comprised mostly white British donors with more females, and clonal diversity was possibly underestimated.

CDR3 size: 15 residues. Trimming pared 1 base from V and 2 bases from J, leaving 11 bases between. The germline V gene has CDR1 LGHDT and CDR2 YNNKEL (reference sequence). Assay used: immunoSEQ multiplex PCR; TCRdb lists only in-frame clones, some missing. The data show some 180,000 clones, approximately 92% seen once. Regarding this clone: Antigen unknown.

This specimen consisted of peripheral blood, obtained 28 days after the second dose of the MenACWY control vaccine. The sequence was obtained from an adult who received the MenACWY meningococcal vaccine as a control. V usage is TRBV3-1 (or the pseudogene TRBV3-2) and J usage is TRBJ1-2; TRBD1 is a possible D gene (6 bases). CDR3 amino acids: CASSQAGGANYGYTF. CDR3 coding DNA: TGTGCCAGCAGCCAAGCGGGGGGCGCCAACTATGGCTACACCTTC.